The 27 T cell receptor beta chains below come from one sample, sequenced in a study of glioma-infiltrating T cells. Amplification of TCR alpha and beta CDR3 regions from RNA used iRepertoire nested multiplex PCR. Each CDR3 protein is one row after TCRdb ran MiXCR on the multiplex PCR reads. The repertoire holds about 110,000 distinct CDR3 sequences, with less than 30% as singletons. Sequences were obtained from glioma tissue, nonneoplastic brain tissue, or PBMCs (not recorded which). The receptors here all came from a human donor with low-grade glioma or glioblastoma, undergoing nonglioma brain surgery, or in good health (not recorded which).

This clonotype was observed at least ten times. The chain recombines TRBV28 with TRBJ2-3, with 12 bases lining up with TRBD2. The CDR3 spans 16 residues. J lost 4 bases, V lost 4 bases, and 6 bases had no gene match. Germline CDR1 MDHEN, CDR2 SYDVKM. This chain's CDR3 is CASSSTSGRRPDTQYF. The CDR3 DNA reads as TGTGCCAGCAGTTCTACTAGCGGGAGGCGTCCAGATACGCAGTATTTT.

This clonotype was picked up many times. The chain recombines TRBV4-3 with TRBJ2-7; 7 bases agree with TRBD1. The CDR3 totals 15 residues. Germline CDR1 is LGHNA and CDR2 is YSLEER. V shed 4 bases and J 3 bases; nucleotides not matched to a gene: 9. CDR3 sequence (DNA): TGCGCCAGCAGCCCCCGGACAGGAGACCACTACGAGCAGTACTTC. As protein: CASSPRTGDHYEQYF.

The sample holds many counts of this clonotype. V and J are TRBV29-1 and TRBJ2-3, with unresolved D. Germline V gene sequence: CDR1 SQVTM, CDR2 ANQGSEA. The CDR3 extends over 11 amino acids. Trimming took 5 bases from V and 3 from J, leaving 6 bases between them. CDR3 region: CSVPITDTQYF. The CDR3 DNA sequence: TGCAGCGTTCCTATTACAGATACGCAGTATTTT.

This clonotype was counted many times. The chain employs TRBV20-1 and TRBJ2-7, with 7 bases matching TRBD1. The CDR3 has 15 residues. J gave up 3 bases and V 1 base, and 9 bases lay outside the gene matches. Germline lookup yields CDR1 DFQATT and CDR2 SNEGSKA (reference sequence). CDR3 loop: CSARGGSGGSYEQYF. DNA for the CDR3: TGCAGTGCTAGAGGTGGGTCAGGGGGAAGCTACGAGCAGTACTTC.

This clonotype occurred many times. CDR3 in DNA: TGTGCCAGCAGCTTAGCACAGGGTTCTGAAAAACTGTTTTTT. It translates to CASSLAQGSEKLFF. The V and J genes are TRBV7-2 and TRBJ1-4; TRBD1 is a possible D gene (6 bases). The CDR3 is 14 residues long. Germline V CDR1 and CDR2: SGHTA, FQGNSA. The V gene lost 0 bases and the J gene lost 7 bases, with 9 bases spanning the gap.

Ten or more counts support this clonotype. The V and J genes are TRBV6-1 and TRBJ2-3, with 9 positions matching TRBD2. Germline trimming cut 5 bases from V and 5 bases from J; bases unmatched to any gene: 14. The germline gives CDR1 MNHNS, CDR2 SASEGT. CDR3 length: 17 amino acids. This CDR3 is CASSWDRGSGSIDTQYF. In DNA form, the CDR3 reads TGTGCCAGCAGTTGGGACCGGGGTAGCGGGAGTATAGATACGCAGTATTTT.

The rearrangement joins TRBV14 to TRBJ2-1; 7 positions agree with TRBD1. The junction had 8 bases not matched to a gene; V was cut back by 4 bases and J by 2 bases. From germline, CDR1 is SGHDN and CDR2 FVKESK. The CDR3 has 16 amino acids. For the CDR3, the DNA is TGTGCCAGCAGCCGAGGACAGGATAATACCTACAATGAGCAGTTCTTC. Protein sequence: CASSRGQDNTYNEQFF.

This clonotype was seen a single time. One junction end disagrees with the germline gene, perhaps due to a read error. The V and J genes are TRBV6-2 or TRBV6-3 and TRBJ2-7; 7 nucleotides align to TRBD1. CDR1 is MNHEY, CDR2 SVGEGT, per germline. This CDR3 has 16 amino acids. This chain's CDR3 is CGSSRPGQQYSYEQYF. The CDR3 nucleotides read TGTGGCAGCAGCCGACCGGGACAGCAGTACTCCTACGAGCAGTACTTC.

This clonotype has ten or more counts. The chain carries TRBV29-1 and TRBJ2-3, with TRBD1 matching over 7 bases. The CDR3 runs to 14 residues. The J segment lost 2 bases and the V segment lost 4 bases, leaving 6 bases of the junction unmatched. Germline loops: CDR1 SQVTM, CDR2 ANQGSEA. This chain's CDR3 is CSVGPGQFTDTQYF. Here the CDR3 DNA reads TGCAGCGTTGGGCCGGGACAGTTCACAGATACGCAGTATTTT.

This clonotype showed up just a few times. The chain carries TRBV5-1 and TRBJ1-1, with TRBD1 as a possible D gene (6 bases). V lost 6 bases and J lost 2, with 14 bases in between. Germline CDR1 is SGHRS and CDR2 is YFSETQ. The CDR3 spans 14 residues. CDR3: CASISGQPNTEAFF. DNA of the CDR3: TGCGCCAGCATTTCCGGACAGCCTAACACTGAAGCTTTCTTT.

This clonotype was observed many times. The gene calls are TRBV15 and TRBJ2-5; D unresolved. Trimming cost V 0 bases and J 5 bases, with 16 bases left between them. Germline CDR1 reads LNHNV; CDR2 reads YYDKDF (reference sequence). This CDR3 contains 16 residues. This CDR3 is CATSRDGVTASETQYF. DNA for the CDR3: TGTGCCACCAGCAGAGATGGGGTTACGGCCTCTGAGACCCAGTACTTC.

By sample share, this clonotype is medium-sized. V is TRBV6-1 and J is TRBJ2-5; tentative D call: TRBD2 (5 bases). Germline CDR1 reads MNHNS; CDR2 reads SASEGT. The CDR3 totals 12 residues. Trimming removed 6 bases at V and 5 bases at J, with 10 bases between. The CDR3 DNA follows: TGTGCCAGCAGGGCCTCGGGGGAGACCCAGTACTTC. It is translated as CASRASGETQYF.

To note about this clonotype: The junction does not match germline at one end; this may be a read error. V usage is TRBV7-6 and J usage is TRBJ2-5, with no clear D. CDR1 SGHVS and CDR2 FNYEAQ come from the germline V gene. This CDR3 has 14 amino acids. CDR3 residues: CASSLKGNRETQYF. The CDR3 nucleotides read TGTGCTAGCAGCTTGAAGGGAAATCGAGAGACCCAGTACTTC. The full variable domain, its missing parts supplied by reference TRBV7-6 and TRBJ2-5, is GAGVSQSPRYKVTKRGQDVALRCDPISGHVSLYWYRQALGQGPEFLTYFNYEAQQDKSGLPNDRFSAERPEGSISTLTIQRTEQRDSAMYRCASSLKGNRETQYFGPGTRLLVL.

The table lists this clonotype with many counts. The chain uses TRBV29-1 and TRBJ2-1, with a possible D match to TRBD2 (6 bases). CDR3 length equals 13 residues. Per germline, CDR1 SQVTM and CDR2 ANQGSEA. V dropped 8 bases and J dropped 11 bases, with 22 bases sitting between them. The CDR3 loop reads CSKRGLQLDKQFF. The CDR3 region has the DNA TGCAGCAAGAGGGGACTCCAACTCGATAAGCAGTTCTTC.

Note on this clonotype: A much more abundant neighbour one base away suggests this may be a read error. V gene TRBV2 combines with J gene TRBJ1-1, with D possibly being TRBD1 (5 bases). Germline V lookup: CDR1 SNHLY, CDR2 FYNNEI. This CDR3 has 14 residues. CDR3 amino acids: CVSSVIRANTEAFF. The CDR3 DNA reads TGTGTCAGCAGTGTCATCAGGGCGAACACTGAAGCTTTCTTT.

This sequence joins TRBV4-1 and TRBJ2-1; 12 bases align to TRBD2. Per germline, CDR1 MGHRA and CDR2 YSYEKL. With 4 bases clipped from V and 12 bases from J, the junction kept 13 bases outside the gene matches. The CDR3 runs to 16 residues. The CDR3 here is CASSPPSGGARSAQFF. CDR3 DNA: TGCGCCAGCAGCCCTCCTAGCGGGGGGGCTCGATCCGCGCAGTTCTTC.

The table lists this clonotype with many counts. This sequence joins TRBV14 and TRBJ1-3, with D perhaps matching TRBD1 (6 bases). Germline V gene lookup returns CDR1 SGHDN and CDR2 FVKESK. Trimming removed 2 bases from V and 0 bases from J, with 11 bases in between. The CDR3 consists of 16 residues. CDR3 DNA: TGTGCCAGCAGCCAACCCGGGACAAGCTCTGGAAACACCATATATTTT. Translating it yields CASSQPGTSSGNTIYF. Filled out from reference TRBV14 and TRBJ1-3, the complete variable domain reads EAGVTQFPSHSVIEKGQTVTLRCDPISGHDNLYWYRRVMGKEIKFLLHFVKESKQDESGMPNNRFLAERTGGTYSTLKVQPAELEDSGVYFCASSQPGTSSGNTIYFGEGSWLTVV.

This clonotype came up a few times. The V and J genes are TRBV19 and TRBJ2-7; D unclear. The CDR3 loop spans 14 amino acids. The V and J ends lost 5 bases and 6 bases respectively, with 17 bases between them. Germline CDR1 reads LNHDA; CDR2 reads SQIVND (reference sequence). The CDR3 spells CASSPRTGAREQYF. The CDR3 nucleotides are TGTGCCAGTAGTCCGCGGACGGGCGCCCGCGAGCAGTACTTC. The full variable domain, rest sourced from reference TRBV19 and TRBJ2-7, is DGGITQSPKYLFRKEGQNVTLSCEQNLNHDAMYWYRQDPGQGLRLIYYSQIVNDFQKGDIAEGYSVSREKKESFPLTVTSAQKNPTAFYLCASSPRTGAREQYFGPGTRLTVT.

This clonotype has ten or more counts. CDR3 nucleotide sequence: TGTGCCAGCAGTTTTGGAGGGAGAGGGCAGCCCCAGCATTTT. Translated, it gives CASSFGGRGQPQHF. The chain couples TRBV28 to TRBJ1-5; D gene unclear. V was cut by 3 bases and J by 7 bases, with 13 bases left in between. Germline assignment: CDR1 MDHEN and CDR2 SYDVKM. This CDR3 contains 14 residues. Drawing the rest from reference TRBV28 and TRBJ1-5, the complete variable domain is DVKVTQSSRYLVKRTGEKVFLECVQDMDHENMFWYRQDPGLGLRLIYFSYDVKMKEKGDIPEGYSVSREKKERFSLILESASTNQTSMYLCASSFGGRGQPQHFGDGTRLSIL.

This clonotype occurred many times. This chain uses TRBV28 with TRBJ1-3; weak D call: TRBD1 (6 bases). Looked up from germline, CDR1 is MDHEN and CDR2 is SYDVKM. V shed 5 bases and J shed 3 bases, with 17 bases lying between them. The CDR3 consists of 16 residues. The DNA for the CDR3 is TGTGCCAGCAGTCTACCCCGCAGGGGCGATGGAAACACCATATATTTT. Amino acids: CASSLPRRGDGNTIYF.

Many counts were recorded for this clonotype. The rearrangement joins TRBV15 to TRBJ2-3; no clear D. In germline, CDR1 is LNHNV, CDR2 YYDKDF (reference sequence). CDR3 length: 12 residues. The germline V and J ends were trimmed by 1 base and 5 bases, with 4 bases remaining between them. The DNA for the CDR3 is TGTGCCACCAGCAGAGTCGGAGATACGCAGTATTTT. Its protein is CATSRVGDTQYF. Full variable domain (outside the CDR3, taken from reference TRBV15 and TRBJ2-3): DAMVIQNPRYQVTQFGKPVTLSCSQTLNHNVMYWYQQKSSQAPKLLFHYYDKDFNNEADTPDNFQSRRPNTSFCFLDIRSPGLGDTAMYLCATSRVGDTQYFGPGTRLTVL.

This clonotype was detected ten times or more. CDR3 in DNA: TGTGCCAGCAGTTACCCGACTAGCGGGGGGGCACAAGATACGCAGTATTTT. Translated: CASSYPTSGGAQDTQYF. J is TRBJ2-3 and V is TRBV6-2 or TRBV6-3; 14 positions match TRBD2. The CDR3 spans 17 residues. Trimming removed 2 bases from V and 5 bases from J; junction bases left unmatched: 6. Germline CDR1 and CDR2: MNHEY and SVGEGT.

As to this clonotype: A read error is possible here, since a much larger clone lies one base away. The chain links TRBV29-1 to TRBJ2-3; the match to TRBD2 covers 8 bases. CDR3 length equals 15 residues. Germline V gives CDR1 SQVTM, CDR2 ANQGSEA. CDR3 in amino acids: CRVVRGGRLGDTQYF. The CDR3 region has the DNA TGCAGGGTTGTCCGGGGGGGCCGTCTGGGAGATACGCAGTATTTT.

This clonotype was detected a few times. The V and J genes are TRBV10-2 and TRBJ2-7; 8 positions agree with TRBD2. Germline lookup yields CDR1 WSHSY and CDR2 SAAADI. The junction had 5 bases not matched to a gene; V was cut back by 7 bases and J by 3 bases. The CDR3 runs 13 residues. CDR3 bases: TGCGCCAGCAAGACTAGCGCGGACTACGAGCAGTACTTC. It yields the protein CASKTSADYEQYF.

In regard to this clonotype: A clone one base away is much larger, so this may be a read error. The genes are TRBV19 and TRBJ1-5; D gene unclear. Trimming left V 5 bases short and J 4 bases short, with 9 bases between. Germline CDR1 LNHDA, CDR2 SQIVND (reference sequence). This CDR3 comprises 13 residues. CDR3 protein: CASSVNVNQPQHF. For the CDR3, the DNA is TGTGCCAGTAGTGTCAACGTGAATCAGCCCCAGCATTTT.

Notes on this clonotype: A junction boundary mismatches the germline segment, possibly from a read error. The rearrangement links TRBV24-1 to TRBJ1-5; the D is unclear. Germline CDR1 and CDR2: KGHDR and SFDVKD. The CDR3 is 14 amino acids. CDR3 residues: CDTSDPQTNQTQHF. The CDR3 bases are TGTGACACCAGTGATCCACAAACCAATCAGACCCAGCATTTT.

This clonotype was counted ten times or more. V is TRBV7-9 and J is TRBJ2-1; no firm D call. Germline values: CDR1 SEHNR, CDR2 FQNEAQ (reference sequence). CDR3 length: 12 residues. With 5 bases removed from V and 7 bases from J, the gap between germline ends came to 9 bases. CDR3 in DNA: TGTGCCAGCAGCCGAAATCATAATGAGCAGTTCTTC. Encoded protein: CASSRNHNEQFF.